Below, 28 T cell receptor beta chains from the same sample are listed, as sequenced in a study of T cell responses to AZD1222 COVID-19 vaccine. Method: immunoSEQ multiplex PCR; TCRdb's copy keeps in-frame clones and lacks some. There are roughly 120,000 clones in the sample; about nine tenths occur only once, and 2.4% lies in the top ten. The source was peripheral blood, collected on day 0 of AZD1222 vaccination. The receptor set was obtained from an adult in good health.

The chain joins TRBV4-1 to TRBJ1-6; 8 bases align to TRBD1. The CDR3 spans 16 residues. CDR1 MGHRA and CDR2 YSYEKL come from the germline V gene. The V and J ends lost 0 bases and 7 bases, in that order; junction bases with no gene match: 5. The DNA for the CDR3 is TGCGCCAGCAGCCAAGATCAAACAGGGGGGAATTCACCCCTCCACTTT. The encoded protein is CASSQDQTGGNSPLHF.

This chain uses TRBV6-1 with TRBJ2-1, with 10 bases lining up with TRBD2. The CDR3 runs 16 residues. From germline, CDR1 is MNHNS and CDR2 SASEGT. The V gene end was trimmed by 3 bases and the J gene end by 4 bases; junction bases not matched to a gene: 6. Here the CDR3 reads CASSDPGTSAYNEQFF. As DNA, the CDR3 is TGTGCCAGCAGTGATCCCGGGACTAGCGCTTACAATGAGCAGTTCTTC.

The V call is TRBV7-2, the J call TRBJ1-3; D gene unclear. The CDR3 is 17 amino acids. Trimming took 2 bases from V and 3 from J, leaving 17 bases between them. The germline V gene has CDR1 SGHTA and CDR2 FQGNSA. For the CDR3, the DNA is TGTGCCAGCAGCTTATCGTCTGGCTCGGGCTATGGAAACACCATATATTTT. As protein: CASSLSSGSGYGNTIYF.

The chain links TRBV28 to TRBJ1-1, with D tentatively TRBD1 (5 bases). V shed 6 bases and J shed 7 bases, with 21 bases lying between them. This CDR3 comprises 15 residues. CDR1 MDHEN and CDR2 SYDVKM come from the germline V gene. Written as DNA, the CDR3 is TGTGCCAGCAGACCCTTCGACCAGCAAAGGGGTGAAGCTTTCTTT. Protein: CASRPFDQQRGEAFF.

The chain uses TRBV3-1 (or the pseudogene TRBV3-2) and TRBJ2-2; 8 nucleotides match TRBD2. CDR3 length: 15 amino acids. The germline V gene has CDR1 LGHDT and CDR2 YNNKEL (reference sequence). J gave up 5 bases and V 1 base, and 3 bases lay outside the gene matches. CDR3 coding DNA: TGTGCCAGCAGCCAAGCGGGAGGGGGGACCGGGGAGCTGTTTTTT. It is translated as CASSQAGGGTGELFF.

V and J are TRBV3-1 (or the pseudogene TRBV3-2) and TRBJ2-5, with a possible D match to TRBD2 (6 bases). The germline V and J ends were trimmed by 6 bases and 2 bases, with 13 bases remaining between them. CDR3 length: 14 residues. Germline lookup yields CDR1 LGHDT and CDR2 YNNKEL (reference sequence). CDR3 coding DNA: TGTGCCAGCAGTTGGAGGGTTGGGCAAGAGACCCAGTACTTC. Amino acids: CASSWRVGQETQYF.

V and J are TRBV28 and TRBJ2-2; D possibly uses TRBD1 or TRBD2 (6 bases each). V gave up 9 bases and J gave up 4 bases, with 12 bases separating them. The CDR3 consists of 13 residues. Per germline, CDR1 MDHEN and CDR2 SYDVKM. This CDR3 reads CASAGGVTGELFF. The CDR3 coding sequence is TGTGCCAGTGCCGGGGGCGTCACCGGGGAGCTGTTTTTT.

The chain carries TRBV5-1 and TRBJ1-2; 10 bases are a match to TRBD1. CDR1 is SGHRS, CDR2 YFSETQ, per germline. The CDR3 spans 15 residues. V dropped 3 bases and J dropped 7; count of bases not matched to a gene: 9. The CDR3 coding sequence is TGCGCCAGCAGCTCTGGACAGGGGGGATACGGTGGCTACACCTTC. Translating it yields CASSSGQGGYGGYTF.

On this clone: Sequence at one end of the junction differs from germline and may be a read error. This chain joins TRBV7-7 and TRBJ1-5, with a weak D call TRBD1 (6 bases). Per germline, CDR1 SSHAT and CDR2 FNYEAQ (reference sequence). The CDR3 has 19 amino acids. CDR3 in DNA: TGTGCTAGCAGCTTAGCAGGGGCTCATCGTGGGGGAAGCAATCAGCCCCAGCATTTT. Its translation: CASSLAGAHRGGSNQPQHF.

The chain combines TRBV18 with TRBJ2-7; the match to TRBD1 covers 10 bases. J lost 2 bases, V lost 5 bases, and 6 bases had no gene match. From germline, CDR1 is KGHSH and CDR2 LQKENI. This CDR3 has 15 residues. The CDR3 spells CASSSRQGATYEQYF. The CDR3 DNA reads as TGTGCCAGCTCATCCCGACAGGGGGCGACCTACGAGCAGTACTTC.

This chain uses TRBV14 with TRBJ1-1; a weak D match, TRBD1 (6 bases). The CDR3 spans 14 residues. V lost 4 bases, J lost 1 base, and 10 bases lay in between. CDR1 SGHDN and CDR2 FVKESK come from the germline V gene. The CDR3 bases are TGTGCCAGCAGCCTTCAAGGGGGGAACACTGAAGCTTTCTTT. Protein: CASSLQGGNTEAFF. Full variable domain (rest looked up from reference TRBV14 and TRBJ1-1): EAGVTQFPSHSVIEKGQTVTLRCDPISGHDNLYWYRRVMGKEIKFLLHFVKESKQDESGMPNNRFLAERTGGTYSTLKVQPAELEDSGVYFCASSLQGGNTEAFFGQGTRLTVV.

The CDR3 spells CASSPLAGGKGNTEAFF. The CDR3 bases are TGTGCCAGCAGCCCCCTCGCAGGGGGAAAAGGGAACACTGAAGCTTTCTTT. The gene calls are TRBV11-3 and TRBJ1-1; 7 positions agree with TRBD1. The CDR3 is made up of 17 amino acids. V dropped 5 bases and J dropped 1; count of bases not matched to a gene: 13. Germline values: CDR1 SGHNT, CDR2 YENEEA.

This rearrangement joins TRBV5-1 to TRBJ2-7; TRBD1 matches 7 bases. The V segment lost 2 bases and the J segment 3 bases; nucleotides outside the gene matches: 5. The germline CDR1 and CDR2 sequences are SGHRS and YFSETQ. The CDR3 runs 14 residues. The CDR3 DNA reads TGCGCCAGCAGCTTAGGACAGGCCGGCTACGAGCAGTACTTC. Its protein is CASSLGQAGYEQYF.

The chain is built from TRBV11-2 and TRBJ2-1; 7 positions match TRBD2. There are 13 residues in the CDR3. V lost 1 base to trimming and J lost 9 bases; unmatched junction nucleotides: 3. The germline CDR1 and CDR2 sequences are SGHAT and FQNNGV. CDR3 coding DNA: TGTGCCAGCAGCTTAGGAGGACTAGGTGAGCAGTTCTTC. It codes for CASSLGGLGEQFF.

This chain joins TRBV5-4 and TRBJ2-7, with 8 bases that match TRBD1. CDR1 is SGHNT, CDR2 YYREEE, per germline (reference sequence). Germline trimming cut 1 base from V and 3 bases from J; bases unmatched to any gene: 3. The CDR3 is 14 amino acids. Written as DNA, the CDR3 is TGTGCCAGCAGCTTGACAGGGGGGTACTACGAGCAGTACTTC. Translating gives CASSLTGGYYEQYF.

J is TRBJ1-4 and V is TRBV27; 8 bases match TRBD1. The length of the CDR3 is 16 residues. V shed 2 bases and J 8 bases; nucleotides not matched to a gene: 10. Germline V CDR1 and CDR2: MNHEY, SMNVEV (reference sequence). The CDR3 loop reads CASSLGQGAVEEKLFF. CDR3 nucleotides: TGTGCCAGCAGTTTAGGTCAGGGGGCTGTTGAAGAAAAACTGTTTTTT.

This clone was detected once. This chain links TRBV6-4 with TRBJ2-7; D is possibly TRBD2 (5 bases). The CDR3 consists of 13 residues. The germline V and J ends were trimmed by 4 bases and 1 base, with 8 bases remaining between them. Per the germline V gene, CDR1 is MRHNA and CDR2 is SNTAGT. The CDR3 DNA sequence: TGTGCCAGCAGTGGAGGAGGATCCTACGAGCAGTACTTC. Translating it yields CASSGGGSYEQYF.

The J gene is TRBJ1-2, the V gene TRBV27; 10 positions agree with TRBD1. The J segment lost 7 bases and the V segment lost 0 bases, leaving 5 bases of the junction unmatched. The CDR3 runs to 15 residues. CDR1 MNHEY and CDR2 SMNVEV come from the germline V gene (reference sequence). The CDR3 region has the DNA TGTGCCAGCAGTTTATCGACAGGGACAGGGGTTGGCTACACCTTC. As protein: CASSLSTGTGVGYTF.

The chain combines TRBV15 with TRBJ1-2; D not resolved. The V end was cut by 0 bases, the J end by 4 bases, with 12 bases between. The CDR3 runs to 15 residues. CDR1 and CDR2 (germline): LNHNV, YYDKDF (reference sequence). CDR3 DNA: TGTGCCACCAGCAGAGATCCGGGCAGCGGCTATGGCTACACCTTC. Encoded protein: CATSRDPGSGYGYTF.

The rearrangement joins TRBV18 to TRBJ1-5; D remains unclear. V was cut by 3 bases and J by 5 bases, with 5 bases left in between. The CDR3 consists of 12 residues. Germline CDR1 reads KGHSH; CDR2 reads LQKENI. CDR3 region: CASSPVDQPQHF. DNA for the CDR3: TGTGCCAGCTCACCGGTGGATCAGCCCCAGCATTTT.

The chain uses TRBV30 and TRBJ2-7, with 9 bases matching TRBD2. Trimming cost V 0 bases and J 3 bases; bases outside gene matches: 9. CDR1 and CDR2 (germline): GTSNPN, SVGIG (reference sequence). This CDR3 spans 16 amino acids. DNA for the CDR3: TGTGCCTGGAGTGTACGGAGCGGGAGGAACCACTACGAGCAGTACTTC. Translated, it gives CAWSVRSGRNHYEQYF.

The gene calls are TRBV12-3 or TRBV12-4 and TRBJ1-1; a weak D match, TRBD1 (5 bases). The CDR3 runs 12 residues. V gave up 1 base and J gave up 10 bases, with 10 bases separating them. The CDR3: CASSLEGRRAFF. The CDR3 nucleotides are TGTGCCAGCAGTTTAGAGGGACGAAGAGCTTTCTTT.

V usage is TRBV30 and J usage is TRBJ1-6, with TRBD1 matching over 7 bases. The CDR3 is 14 residues long. V lost 2 bases and J lost 6; bases outside the gene matches: 4. CDR1 and CDR2 (germline): GTSNPN, SVGIG (reference sequence). CDR3 coding DNA: TGTGCCTGGAGTACGGACAGGTTTAATTCACCCCTCCACTTT. It yields the protein CAWSTDRFNSPLHF.

This chain uses TRBV28 with TRBJ2-3; D gene ambiguous. There are 13 residues in the CDR3. CDR1 is MDHEN and CDR2 is SYDVKM in the germline V gene. V was clipped by 2 bases and J by 6 bases, with 9 bases between them. DNA of the CDR3: TGTGCCAGCAGTTTAAGGTCAATTGATACGCAGTATTTT. Residues: CASSLRSIDTQYF. The full variable domain, rest sourced from reference TRBV28 and TRBJ2-3, is DVKVTQSSRYLVKRTGEKVFLECVQDMDHENMFWYRQDPGLGLRLIYFSYDVKMKEKGDIPEGYSVSREKKERFSLILESASTNQTSMYLCASSLRSIDTQYFGPGTRLTVL.

The chain employs TRBV19 and TRBJ2-2; D call uncertain. This CDR3 is 16 amino acids long. Trimming cost V 7 bases and J 0 bases, with 15 bases left between them. Germline V gene sequence: CDR1 LNHDA, CDR2 SQIVND (reference sequence). This CDR3 reads CASTSPWAPNTGELFF. CDR3 nucleotides: TGTGCCAGTACCAGCCCCTGGGCCCCGAACACCGGGGAGCTGTTTTTT.

The chain combines TRBV21-1 with TRBJ2-4; the table's D call of TRBD1 was not tested on the DNA. TRBV21-1 is a documented pseudogene. CDR3 length: 18 amino acids. Here the CDR3 reads CASSKGLTGALAKNIQYF. In nucleotides, the CDR3 is TGTGCCAGCAGCAAAGGGCTGACAGGTGCTCTAGCCAAAAACATTCAGTACTTC.

The chain combines TRBV28 with TRBJ1-1; unclear D gene. This CDR3 has 15 residues. CDR1 is MDHEN and CDR2 is SYDVKM in the germline V gene. V lost 3 bases and J lost 1, with 12 bases in between. DNA for the CDR3: TGTGCCAGCAGTTTGACGTGGAGTGGGAACACTGAAGCTTTCTTT. The encoded protein is CASSLTWSGNTEAFF.

The chain combines TRBV27 with TRBJ2-7; D not certain. The CDR3 contains 13 residues. The V gene's germline CDR1 is MNHEY and CDR2 SMNVEV (reference sequence). The ends were cut back, 5 bases at V and 4 bases at J, with 12 bases in the middle. The CDR3 loop reads CASSAPPRYEQYF. In DNA, the CDR3 is TGTGCCAGCAGTGCCCCCCCCCGGTACGAGCAGTACTTC.